A selection of T cell receptor beta chains follows, all from one sample in a study of beta chain features in type 1 diabetes. Some clones are missing from TCRdb's copy, which holds only in-frame ones; the method was immunoSEQ multiplex PCR. The profile shows about 700,000 clones, about an eighth of them singletons. The sequencing sample was made of naive CD4+ T cells from blood. The receptors were gathered from a man in his late teens or twenties with type 1 diabetes. Each CDR3 is given with its conserved first and last residue. Only some rows state a clone size, as once, few, many or a class for expanded clones.

clone_size	v_call	j_call	cdr3_aa
few	TRBV28	TRBJ2-2	CASSPGGGELFF
-	TRBV30	TRBJ1-2	CAWSGNPGNSYGYTF
many	TRBV10-3	TRBJ2-7	CAIGHSTYEQYF
few	TRBV28	TRBJ1-1	CASSPRSEAFF
few	TRBV2	TRBJ2-3	CASSGQGSTDTQYF
-	TRBV27	TRBJ2-6	CASSWTGESGANVLTF
few	TRBV30	TRBJ2-2	CAWEVVPGELFF
-	TRBV20-1	TRBJ2-2	CSAPRPGELFF
-	TRBV27	TRBJ2-3	CASSFKFTDTQYF
-	TRBV9	TRBJ1-2	CASSVGTPNYGYTF
-	TRBV7-2	TRBJ2-7	CASGGGGYEQYF
few	TRBV30	TRBJ2-3	CAWTITSGTDTQYF
-	TRBV20-1	TRBJ2-7	CSARGREQYF
-	TRBV5-1	TRBJ1-2	CASSLVGEEGYTF
-	TRBV30	TRBJ1-1	CAWSVGGNTEAFF
-	TRBV27	TRBJ2-5	CASSSPAREETQYF
few	TRBV7-9	TRBJ1-3	CASSLPDKANGNTIYF
many	TRBV7-9	TRBJ1-4	CASSLRLGEKLFF
few	TRBV6-6	TRBJ2-1	CASRGLAVSSYNEQFF
few	TRBV21-1	TRBJ2-5	CASSKGGDQETQYF
-	TRBV28	TRBJ2-7	CASSLRGRQGNHEQYF
-	TRBV18	TRBJ1-1	CASSPPTVTNTEAFF
few	TRBV18	TRBJ2-5	CASSPRLAEETQYF
-	TRBV7-9	TRBJ1-1	CASSLDFKGMNTEAFF
few	TRBV18	TRBJ2-7	CASSPPNSDSPFYEQYF
few	TRBV11-2	TRBJ2-5	CASSPRTETLGETQYF
few	TRBV5-1	TRBJ2-3	CASSSIPGPRFTDTQYF
few	TRBV5-1	TRBJ2-1	CASSLYGTGGNEQFF
-	TRBV5-4	TRBJ1-2	CASSQTVYGYTF
few	TRBV15	TRBJ1-1	CATSRDGTVNTEAFF
-	TRBV28	TRBJ1-5	CASSLSGVYQPQHF
-	TRBV15	TRBJ1-1	CATSNTPSDTEAFF
-	TRBV7-7	TRBJ2-7	CASSFRQGGAYEQYF
few	TRBV12-5	TRBJ1-5	CASGLNQPQHF
-	TRBV28	TRBJ1-5	CASSSGPDFWPQHF
-	TRBV5-4	TRBJ1-1	CASSHREVDTEAFF
few	TRBV6-5	TRBJ1-2	CASFRGADGYTF
few	TRBV7-9	TRBJ2-5	CASSLAVGETQYF
few	TRBV5-1	TRBJ1-2	CASSLDTPNYGYTF
few	TRBV2	TRBJ2-1	CASSVWRGDNEQFF
few	TRBV30	TRBJ1-1	CAWSESGRNTEAFF
few	TRBV25-1	TRBJ2-7	CASSITATSYEQYF
-	TRBV5-6	TRBJ1-1	CASSEGTFNTEAFF
-	TRBV29-1	TRBJ2-1	CSVGGRFYNEQFF
few	TRBV25-1	TRBJ2-7	CASRTLHEQYF
-	TRBV4-1	TRBJ2-7	CASSVWDGSYEQYF
-	TRBV27	TRBJ1-1	CASSFDRFGEAFF
-	TRBV28	TRBJ2-4	CASSLGDLAKNIQYF
-	TRBV5-1	TRBJ2-3	CASSLGQVGDTQYF
-	TRBV9	TRBJ1-1	CASSVPPAGKDTEAFF
-	TRBV4-1	TRBJ2-1	CASSQEDRVSYNEQFF
few	TRBV7-9	TRBJ2-3	CASSLAGGGDTQYF
-	TRBV29-1	TRBJ1-1	CSVLLRAGANTEAFF
few	TRBV6-1	TRBJ2-7	CASRDYEQYF
-	TRBV5-1	TRBJ2-3	CASSLALGTPLTTDTQYF